Included here is one T cell receptor (beta chain) sequence, with context. Its antigen is not yet known. The record has no base qualities; no much larger clone is one base away. Using the deep immunoSEQ assay, multiplex PCR amplified TCR CDR3 regions from genomic DNA. Genomic DNA extracted from each cell subset was distributed evenly over all wells of several immunoSEQ 96-well plates, and each plate served as one replicate. For unsorted PBMC, each replicate PCR was loaded with approximately 330 ng genomic DNA, equivalent to 25,000 to 35,000 T cell genomes. Unsorted PBMC genomic DNA was sequenced across ten immunoSEQ deep assay plates. The purified libraries were quantified using a Qubit 3.0 fluorometer, sized with a Bioanalyzer 2100, and then quantified again using the KAPA Library Quantification kit. Every immunoSEQ 96-well plate was sequenced on a dedicated single-read 150-cycle Illumina NextSeq 550 flow cell. For the original study's pipeline: The immunoSEQ output contained only junctional sequences without quality scores, so filtering could not match that applied to full-length reads. To assign V/J genes and CDR3, sequences were annotated against IMGT germline references using PyIR, a Python wrapper for IgBLAST v1.9. Any read was removed if the V/J assignment was weak (E-value above 1e-6), the CDR3 was missing, or the read contained stop codons, out-of-frame junctions, or ambiguous translated residues. V3J clonotypes were defined as sequences sharing the same inferred V gene, J gene, and CDR3 amino acid sequence. To compute the percentage overlap between repertoires, the number of shared unique clonotypes was divided by the size of the smaller repertoire. RTK rarefaction, the Chao1 estimator, and Recon v2.1 estimates of unobserved clonotypes were used to assess repertoire richness. Sourced from immuneACCESS, this table was stored by TCRdb with only in-frame sequences that have V and J called. A share of the clones is absent; for the studies checked, an unresolved V gene accounts for under half, and the remainder has no known explanation. V, J and clone size reflect that table, while D and trimming were determined from the DNA. This sample comprises under 600,000 clones, around three quarters of them detected only once. Around 13% of the sample is held by the ten biggest clonotypes.

This sample was included in a study of shared clonotypes between healthy human individuals (dated by TCRdb to 2019 to 2021). The study in broad terms: A couple of women and a few men aged 18 to 49 years were included in the cohort. To estimate repertoire size and how much clonotype sharing occurs between individuals, the study deeply sequenced the blood TCR repertoires of five healthy adults. Libraries were prepared and TCR repertoires were sequenced by different laboratories using diverse techniques, in order to increase sequencing depth and limit assay-specific biases. Each donor's leukapheresis produced roughly between roughly 0.85 and 10 billion PBMCs.

CDR1 is given as MNHNS and CDR2 as SASEGT, both from the germline V gene. The V and J ends are trimmed by 8 bases and 2 bases, leaving 19 bases between them. The CDR3, from cysteine to phenylalanine, totals 15 residues. Only CDR3 DNA remains: 45 bases, in frame from the first base. Overall study outcomes, separate from this receptor: The small number of donors limited the genetic and exposure-history diversity represented. Pairwise subsampling led to the expectation that sequencing depth would affect the degree of clonotype sharing among donors. Only blood was sampled, and tissue TCR repertoires likely differ from those in blood.

The donors were healthy, HIV-negative adults with no recently reported acute infections or vaccinations. Every donor was a Caucasian adult residing in Nashville, Tennessee, USA. For unsorted samples, 90 million or so PBMCs were counted and genomic DNA was extracted with the QIAamp DNA Blood Mini kit. Blood was collected by leukapheresis, and PBMCs were isolated by Ficoll-Histopaque density gradient centrifugation and then cryopreserved in liquid nitrogen vapor phase. This TCR derives from a woman between 40 and 55 years old in good health. Some clones in this sample may be carry-over from other donors' samples. Recombination joined TRBV6-1 with TRBJ2-7, with TRBD1 tentatively as D gene (6 bases match). The source material was PBMCs. The encoded CDR3 is CASVPTGISTYEQYF. DNA sequence: TGTGCCAGCGTACCAACAGGGATTTCCACCTACGAGCAGTACTTC.